This TCR beta chain emerged from a study of blood T cell repertoires in COVID-19. For the study at large: Nucleic acid was either cDNA or gDNA, and it came from T cells, B-cell-depleted T cells, or PBMCs.

This CDR3 spans 15 amino acids. V lost 6 bases and J lost 2, with 15 bases in between. Germline V gene data show CDR1 as KGHSH and CDR2 as LQKENI. TCRdb's copy holds only in-frame clones and misses some; the assay was immunoSEQ multiplex PCR. The sample has 150,000 to 180,000 clones; approximately 86% are singletons. The origin of this receptor is a man in his sixties with COVID-19, enrolled during active disease. V is TRBV18 and J is TRBJ2-3; D perhaps matches TRBD1 (6 bases). The sequenced material came from peripheral blood. CDR3 sequence (DNA): TGTGCCAGCTCTCTCCAAGGACAGACCACAGATACGCAGTATTTT. It encodes CASSLQGQTTDTQYF.